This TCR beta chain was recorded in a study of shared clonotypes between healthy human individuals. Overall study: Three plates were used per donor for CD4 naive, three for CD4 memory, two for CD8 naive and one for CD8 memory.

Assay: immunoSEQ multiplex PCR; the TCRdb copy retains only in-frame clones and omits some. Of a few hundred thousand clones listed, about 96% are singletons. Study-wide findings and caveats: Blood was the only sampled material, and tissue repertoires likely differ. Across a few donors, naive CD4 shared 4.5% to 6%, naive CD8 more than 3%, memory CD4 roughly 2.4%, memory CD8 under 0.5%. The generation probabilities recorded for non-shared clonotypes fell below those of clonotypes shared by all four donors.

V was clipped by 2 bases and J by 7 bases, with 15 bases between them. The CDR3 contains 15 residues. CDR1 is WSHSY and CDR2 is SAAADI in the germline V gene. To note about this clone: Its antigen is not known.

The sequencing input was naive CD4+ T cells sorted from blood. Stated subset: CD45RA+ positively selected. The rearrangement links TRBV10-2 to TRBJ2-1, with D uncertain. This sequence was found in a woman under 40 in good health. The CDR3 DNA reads TGCGCCAGCAGTGAGATCTGGCCCTTAAGGAATGAGCAGTTCTTC. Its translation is CASSEIWPLRNEQFF.